In its sample, the clone carrying this T cell receptor beta chain was seen many times. The target antigen is unknown. Conversion of TCR transcripts into cDNA relied on 5'RACE template switching, which added a universal primer site and UMIs. Each CDR3 protein is one row after TCRdb ran MiXCR on the 5' RACE reads. The data contain more than 95,000 distinct CDR3 sequences, roughly 6.7% of them singletons. The J segment lost 1 base and the V segment lost 0 bases, leaving 1 base of the junction unmatched. The CDR3 loop spans 14 amino acids. The germline V gene has CDR1 SGDLS and CDR2 YYNGEE. The sample originates from a study of T cells after yellow fever vaccination. Study findings and constraints: Abundant clonotypes from the bulk population could contaminate FACS-sorted repertoires. The secondary response peaked faster, at day 5 versus 15, but was weaker. The study re-detected most primary-vaccination clones after the booster (under 97% CD4, just over 85% CD8).

The J gene is TRBJ2-7, the V gene TRBV9, with 7 bases that match TRBD1. The sequences come from CD4+ T cells sorted from PBMCs, collected 9 to 10 days after the first yellow fever vaccination. The clonotype originates from a man aged 18 to 29 who received the YFV17D yellow fever vaccine. The DNA of the CDR3 is TGTGCCAGCAGCGTAGGGGACAGATCCTACGAGCAGTACTTC. Translated, it gives CASSVGDRSYEQYF. Complete variable domain (other parts from reference TRBV9 and TRBJ2-7): DSGVTQTPKHLITATGQRVTLRCSPRSGDLSVYWYQQSLDQGLQFLIQYYNGEERAKGNILERFSAQQFPDLHSELNLSSLELGDSALYFCASSVGDRSYEQYFGPGTRLTVT.